These 28 T cell receptor beta chains share one sample of origin, sequenced in a study of blood T cell repertoires in COVID-19. The protocol was immunoSEQ multiplex PCR, while the TCRdb copy is restricted to in-frame clones and leaves out a portion. The sample holds about 70,000 clones; 85% to 90% are singletons and the top ten take around 4.2%. Material: peripheral blood. The receptors derive from a man aged 65-85 years with active COVID-19.

The rearrangement uses TRBV5-5 and TRBJ1-5; D is unresolved. The V end was cut by 1 base, the J end by 0 bases, with 11 bases between. Per germline, CDR1 SGHKS and CDR2 YYEKEE (reference sequence). The CDR3 is 16 amino acids. CDR3 sequence reads: CASSLLGINSNQPQHF. In nucleotides, the CDR3 is TGTGCCAGCAGCTTGTTGGGCATTAATAGCAATCAGCCCCAGCATTTT.

For this clone: The same CDR3 arises from other DNA sequences in this sample as well. The chain links TRBV30 to TRBJ2-5, with unresolved D. The CDR3 runs to 11 residues. The germline CDR1 and CDR2 sequences are GTSNPN and SVGIG (reference sequence). The V gene lost 2 bases and the J gene lost 5 bases, with 6 bases spanning the gap. CDR3: CAWSPRETQYF. The CDR3 nucleotides are TGTGCCTGGAGTCCCCGGGAGACCCAGTACTTC.

This chain connects TRBV7-8 to TRBJ2-1; 7 nucleotides agree with TRBD2. V shed 6 bases and J 4 bases; nucleotides not matched to a gene: 3. CDR1 is SGHVS, CDR2 FQNEAQ, per germline. CDR3 length: 13 residues. The CDR3 here is CASRLADYNEQFF. CDR3 nucleotide sequence: TGTGCCAGCAGGCTAGCGGATTACAATGAGCAGTTCTTC.

The chain couples TRBV28 to TRBJ1-3; D is ambiguous. Deletions cut 6 bases from V and 0 bases from J, with 15 bases between. This CDR3 contains 16 residues. Per germline, CDR1 MDHEN and CDR2 SYDVKM. The CDR3 DNA reads TGTGCCAGCAGCCAAACTCTAGTTGGCTCTGGAAACACCATATATTTT. This encodes CASSQTLVGSGNTIYF.

V gene TRBV7-3 combines with J gene TRBJ2-2, with a weak D call TRBD2 (7 bases). The length of the CDR3 is 17 residues. Trimming stripped 1 base from V and 4 bases from J, with 16 bases between. Germline assignment: CDR1 SGHTA and CDR2 FQGTGA. The CDR3 reads CASSLRGPSGVTGELFF. CDR3 nucleotide sequence: TGTGCCAGCAGCTTAAGGGGGCCTAGCGGAGTCACCGGGGAGCTGTTTTTT.

This clone occurred a few times. The chain is built from TRBV18 and TRBJ2-5; D not resolved. Trimming left V 7 bases short and J 3 bases short, with 15 bases between. The CDR3 loop spans 14 amino acids. Germline CDR1 KGHSH, CDR2 LQKENI. CDR3 sequence reads: CASLDSLNKETQYF. The CDR3 bases are TGTGCCAGCTTAGACTCCCTAAACAAAGAGACCCAGTACTTC.

The chain recombines TRBV4-2 with TRBJ2-3; 11 positions agree with TRBD2. CDR1 and CDR2 from the germline V gene are LGHNA and YNFKEQ. The CDR3 runs to 18 residues. The V segment lost 1 base and the J segment 3 bases; nucleotides outside the gene matches: 9. This CDR3 reads CASSQVGGVAGGTDTQYF. CDR3 coding DNA: TGTGCCAGCAGCCAAGTTGGGGGGGTAGCGGGAGGGACAGATACGCAGTATTTT.

This clone was seen just once. V gene TRBV2 combines with J gene TRBJ2-2, with 9 positions matching TRBD1. V gave up 6 bases and J gave up 4 bases; unmatched junction bases: 3. This CDR3 comprises 14 residues. The germline V gene encodes CDR1 SNHLY and CDR2 FYNNEI. CDR3 coding DNA: TGTGCCAGCAGGGGGACAGGGTCCACCGGGGAGCTGTTTTTT. This sequence encodes CASRGTGSTGELFF.

This clone was counted a single time. The chain couples TRBV2 to TRBJ2-1; TRBD2 matches at 7 bases. J gave up 2 bases and V 8 bases, and 6 bases lay outside the gene matches. The germline V gene encodes CDR1 SNHLY and CDR2 FYNNEI. The CDR3 runs to 14 residues. The CDR3 protein is CASGAGTTYNEQFF. CDR3 coding DNA: TGTGCCAGCGGGGCGGGGACTACCTACAATGAGCAGTTCTTC.

The chain links TRBV7-2 to TRBJ2-5; 8 nucleotides agree with TRBD1. V was clipped by 5 bases and J by 4 bases; unmatched bases: 9. CDR3 size: 15 residues. Per germline, CDR1 SGHTA and CDR2 FQGNSA. CDR3 sequence reads: CASSPDRGLAETQYF. The CDR3 nucleotides are TGTGCCAGCAGCCCTGACAGGGGTTTGGCAGAGACCCAGTACTTC.

On this clone: Mismatch with germline at one junction end may stem from a read error. This sequence joins TRBV19 and TRBJ2-7, with D possibly TRBD1 on 5 matching bases. This CDR3 has 17 residues. Germline assignment: CDR1 LNHDA and CDR2 SQIVND (reference sequence). The CDR3 is CASSPGQGRSLSYGQYF. The CDR3 DNA sequence: TGTGCCAGTAGCCCTGGGCAGGGCCGGTCTCTCTCGTACGGGCAGTACTTC. Full variable domain (remainder filled in from reference TRBV19 and TRBJ2-7): DGGITQSPKYLFRKEGQNVTLSCEQNLNHDAMYWYRQDPGQGLRLIYYSQIVNDFQKGDIAEGYSVSREKKESFPLTVTSAQKNPTAFYLCASSPGQGRSLSYGQYFGPGTRLTVT.

In nucleotides, the CDR3 is TGTGCCACCAGTGACCCTAGCGGGAGTGAGGGATACAATGAGCAGTTCTTC. The encoded protein is CATSDPSGSEGYNEQFF. The chain recombines TRBV24-1 with TRBJ2-1; 10 bases align to TRBD2. V lost 4 bases, J lost 4 bases, and 9 bases stayed unmatched. Germline values: CDR1 KGHDR, CDR2 SFDVKD. This CDR3 spans 17 amino acids.

This clone came up once. CDR3 amino acids: CATVGVGELFF. In DNA form, the CDR3 reads TGTGCCACCGTGGGCGTCGGGGAGCTGTTTTTT. V usage is TRBV28 and J usage is TRBJ2-2, with D unclear. V lost 10 bases and J 7 bases, leaving 10 bases between the germline ends. The CDR3 sequence is 11 residues long. CDR1 and CDR2 (germline): MDHEN, SYDVKM.

The genes are TRBV4-2 and TRBJ2-7; possible D gene TRBD1, 6 bases. Trimming took off 0 bases at V and 0 bases at J, with 15 bases between the two ends. Germline-derived CDR1 and CDR2 are LGHNA and YNFKEQ. The CDR3 totals 17 residues. CDR3 region: CASSQDFGGRSSYEQYF. CDR3 in DNA: TGTGCCAGCAGCCAAGATTTTGGGGGCCGAAGCTCCTACGAGCAGTACTTC.

In the case of this clone: Its ends do not fully match the called genes, so a read error is possible. V usage is TRBV2 and J usage is TRBJ1-6, with D hard to call. The CDR3 sequence is 11 residues long. Germline assignment: CDR1 SNHLY and CDR2 FYNNEI. The CDR3 sequence is CASSDNSPLHF. In nucleotides, the CDR3 is TGTGCCAGCTCCGATAATTCACCCCTCCACTTT.

This rearrangement joins TRBV2 to TRBJ2-3; no clear D gene. The V gene lost 5 bases and the J gene lost 4 bases, with 10 bases spanning the gap. Germline loops: CDR1 SNHLY, CDR2 FYNNEI. This CDR3 has 13 residues. The CDR3 sequence is CASSPQAADTQYF. CDR3 nucleotide sequence: TGTGCCAGCAGTCCCCAGGCCGCAGATACGCAGTATTTT.

The CDR3 spells CASSQGTSYEQYF. CDR3 nucleotide sequence: TGTGCCAGCAGCCAAGGGACATCCTACGAGCAGTACTTC. The chain employs TRBV7-9 and TRBJ2-7; the D gene is possibly TRBD1 (6 bases). This CDR3 comprises 13 residues. Trimming took 5 bases from V and 1 from J, leaving 9 bases between them. The germline V gene has CDR1 SEHNR and CDR2 FQNEAQ (reference sequence).

J is TRBJ2-1 and V is TRBV7-2; D may be TRBD2 (5 bases). CDR1 and CDR2 (germline): SGHTA, FQGNSA. V gave up 3 bases and J gave up 5 bases, with 14 bases separating them. The CDR3 spans 15 residues. The CDR3 loop is CASSLGFRGDNEQFF. Written as DNA, the CDR3 is TGTGCCAGCAGCTTGGGGTTCCGGGGAGACAATGAGCAGTTCTTC.

The chain combines TRBV3-1 (or the pseudogene TRBV3-2) with TRBJ2-3; 11 nucleotides line up with TRBD2. Germline V gives CDR1 LGHDT, CDR2 YNNKEL (reference sequence). The CDR3 runs to 16 residues. With V trimmed by 4 bases and J by 2 bases, 5 bases remained unmatched. CDR3 sequence: CASSLGTSGLTDTQYF. As DNA, the CDR3 is TGTGCCAGCAGCCTCGGGACTAGCGGACTCACAGATACGCAGTATTTT.

This clone was detected once. This chain links TRBV2 with TRBJ1-2; D not resolved. Per germline, CDR1 SNHLY and CDR2 FYNNEI. The length of the CDR3 is 13 residues. Between the trimmed V and J ends, which lost 6 bases and 4 bases, there was a span of 12 bases. The DNA of the CDR3 is TGTGCCAGCAGGGTCGCGGAGACCTATGGCTACACCTTC. Its translation is CASRVAETYGYTF.

This chain connects TRBV11-3 to TRBJ2-6; D gene unclear. V lost 0 bases, J lost 4 bases, and 10 bases lay in between. CDR3 length equals 16 residues. Germline lookup yields CDR1 SGHNT and CDR2 YENEEA. DNA of the CDR3: TGTGCCAGCAGCTTAGATGATTTGGCAGGGGCCAACGTCCTGACTTTC. Its translation: CASSLDDLAGANVLTF.

The V call is TRBV15, the J call TRBJ1-2, with D perhaps TRBD1 (6 bases). CDR3 length: 15 residues. Trimming shortened V by 3 bases and J by 6 bases, and 17 bases separated the two germline ends. Germline V gene data show CDR1 as LNHNV and CDR2 as YYDKDF (reference sequence). The CDR3 reads CATSRGLRGSDGYTF. In nucleotides, the CDR3 is TGTGCCACCAGCAGGGGCCTGAGGGGGTCGGATGGCTACACCTTC.

This chain connects TRBV11-2 to TRBJ1-1; 7 bases fit TRBD1. Germline lookup yields CDR1 SGHAT and CDR2 FQNNGV. Losses at the gene ends were 1 base for V and 2 bases for J; bases not matched to a gene: 4. The CDR3 extends over 15 amino acids. The CDR3 loop is CASSLATGSNTEAFF. The CDR3 bases are TGTGCCAGCAGCTTAGCGACAGGGTCTAACACTGAAGCTTTCTTT.

The chain employs TRBV5-4 and TRBJ2-1; D may be TRBD1 (5 bases). The CDR3 extends over 11 amino acids. The ends were cut back, 3 bases at V and 10 bases at J, with 8 bases in the middle. The germline V gene has CDR1 SGHNT and CDR2 YYREEE (reference sequence). This CDR3 reads CASSWGYEQFF. As DNA, the CDR3 is TGTGCCAGCAGCTGGGGCTACGAGCAGTTCTTC.

The J gene is TRBJ1-1, the V gene TRBV12-3 or TRBV12-4, with no clear D. V dropped 3 bases and J dropped 5 bases, with 7 bases sitting between them. The CDR3 spans 12 residues. The CDR3 region has the DNA TGTGCCAGCAGTTTGGTCGGGACTGAAGCTTTCTTT. It is translated as CASSLVGTEAFF.

V gene TRBV7-3 combines with J gene TRBJ2-3, with D tentatively TRBD2 (5 bases). The V gene lost 1 base and the J gene lost 4 bases, with 6 bases spanning the gap. Germline V CDR1 and CDR2: SGHTA, FQGTGA. The CDR3 is 13 amino acids. Here the CDR3 reads CASSLREPDTQYF. In DNA form, the CDR3 reads TGTGCCAGCAGCTTAAGGGAGCCAGATACGCAGTATTTT.

The gene calls are TRBV7-2 and TRBJ1-6; 7 bases are shared with TRBD1. The length of the CDR3 is 15 residues. V dropped 0 bases and J dropped 5; count of bases not matched to a gene: 1. Germline CDR1 is SGHTA and CDR2 is FQGNSA. The CDR3: CASSLAGQNNSPLHF. The CDR3 DNA sequence: TGTGCCAGCAGCTTAGCGGGACAGAATAATTCACCCCTCCACTTT.

The CDR3 nucleotides are TGTGCCAGCTCCCGGACTAGCGGGAATGAGCAGTTCTTC. Its translation is CASSRTSGNEQFF. The rearrangement uses TRBV6-4 and TRBJ2-1; the match to TRBD2 covers 11 bases. Germline V CDR1 and CDR2: MRHNA, SNTAGT. There are 13 residues in the CDR3. V lost 8 bases, J lost 7 bases, and 4 bases stayed unmatched.